These T cell receptor beta chains were read from a single sample in a study of cytomegalovirus exposure and HLA in healthy donors. The method was immunoSEQ multiplex PCR; TCRdb's version includes in-frame clones alone and lacks a portion of them. In the table there are about 94,000 clones, 79% of which are singletons. The material sequenced was PBMCs. These TCRs come from a woman between 40 and 55 years old in good health and CMV-seronegative. The CDR3 runs from the conserved cysteine through the conserved F or W. A D gene is named only where the DNA matches it firmly. Part of the rows lack a size; the others show once, few, many or a class for expanded clones.

>-|TRBV28|TRBD2|TRBJ2-5
TGTGCCAGCAGTCCTAGCGGGGGGCCTCGGGAGACCCAGTACTTC
CASSPSGGPRETQYF
>-|TRBV5-4|-|TRBJ1-2
TGTGCCAGCAGCCCGGACTCCTATGGCTACACCTTC
CASSPDSYGYTF
>-|TRBV7-2|-|TRBJ1-4
TGTGCCAGCAGGTACAATGCTAATGAAAAACTGTTTTTT
CASRYNANEKLFF
>-|TRBV5-4|TRBD2|TRBJ2-5
TGTGCCAGCAGCTCCAGACTAGCGGGGTGGCAAGAGACCCAGTACTTC
CASSSRLAGWQETQYF
>-|TRBV30|-|TRBJ1-2
TGTGCCTGGAAAGGGAGATGGGGAGAGATCGATGGCTACCCCTTC
CAWKGRWGEIDGYPF
>-|TRBV29-1|TRBD2|TRBJ2-1
TGCAGCGTTGAAGAAGGGACTAGCGAGTCCTACAATGAGCAGTTCTTC
CSVEEGTSESYNEQFF
>-|TRBV7-8|-|TRBJ2-1
TGTGCCAGCAGCACGAGGCCGGGTAGCACCGATGAGCAGTTCTTC
CASSTRPGSTDEQFF
>-|TRBV6-1|-|TRBJ1-1
TGTGCCAGCAGCCAACAGGGAACTGAAGCTTTCTTT
CASSQQGTEAFF
>-|TRBV29-1|TRBD2|TRBJ2-1
TGCAGCGTTGGAGGGGGTGACGGGGGGGTATTCGAACAGTTCTTC
CSVGGGDGGVFEQFF
>few|TRBV11-2|-|TRBJ1-2
TGTGCCAGCAGCTTAGTCAGACAGTGGAACTATGGCTACACCTTC
CASSLVRQWNYGYTF
>-|TRBV30|TRBD1|TRBJ1-2
TGTGCCTGGAGCGCCACGGGGACAGGGGGTGGCTACACCTTC
CAWSATGTGGGYTF
>-|TRBV11-2|-|TRBJ1-1
TGTGCCAGCAGCCTAGAGGGGGGGAAAATGAACACTGAAGCTTTCTTT
CASSLEGGKMNTEAFF
>-|TRBV30|TRBD1|TRBJ1-1
TGTGCCTGGAGCTCGGACAGGGGGTACACTGAAGCTTTCTTT
CAWSSDRGYTEAFF
>-|TRBV7-2|-|TRBJ2-7
TGTGCCAGCAGCCCGGGACTGGTTTCCTACGAGCAGTACTTC
CASSPGLVSYEQYF
>-|TRBV2|TRBD2|TRBJ2-1
TGTGCCAGCAGTGAGCGGGGGGGCCGGTCCTACAATGAGCAGTTCTTC
CASSERGGRSYNEQFF
>-|TRBV6-5|-|TRBJ2-3
TGTGCCAGCAGTTACTTCCAGGGCTGGGATACGCAGTATTTT
CASSYFQGWDTQYF
>-|TRBV13|-|TRBJ1-5
TGTGCCAGCAGCTTAACACCGAACAATCAGCCCCAGCATTTT
CASSLTPNNQPQHF
>-|TRBV7-2|-|TRBJ2-7
TGTGCCAGCAGCACCCGAGGGGGGGTTTACGAGCAGTACTTC
CASSTRGGVYEQYF